This record looks at one TCR beta chain sequence and its context. The sample is drawn from a study of naive and memory T cell subsets. Two oligonucleotides, mixed equimolar, formed the beta constant-region primer covering TRBC1 and TRBC2. A single record per CDR3 protein comes from TCRdb applying MiXCR to the UMI-ligation and nested PCR reads. The repertoire holds 140,000 to 150,000 distinct CDR3 sequences, 15% to 20% seen once, with around 0.14% in the top ten. Germline trimming cut 3 bases from V and 5 bases from J; bases unmatched to any gene: 14. The CDR3 is 17 residues long. Germline CDR1 and CDR2: DFQATT and SNEGSKA (reference sequence).

This clonotype originated in a human donor in good health. The sequenced sample consisted of naive CD4+ T cells from blood. The chain carries TRBV20-1 and TRBJ2-5; 11 nucleotides match TRBD1. This CDR3 reads CSASDLGTGGLEETQYF. CDR3 in DNA: TGCAGTGCTAGTGATCTGGGGACAGGGGGTCTGGAGGAGACCCAGTACTTC.